This entry lists 13 T cell receptor beta chains sequenced from one sample in a study of neoadjuvant anti-PD-1 for oral cavity cancer. TCRdb's copy holds only in-frame clones and misses some; the assay was immunoSEQ multiplex PCR. The repertoire holds tens of thousands of clones, with less than 50% as singletons. The time point: after neoadjuvant nivolumab, at surgical resection. The sample here was tumor tissue, taken after nivolumab (anti-PD-1) treatment. These receptors originate from a person between 40 and 79 years old with oral cavity squamous cell carcinoma.

The V call is TRBV4-3, the J call TRBJ2-3; the D gene is possibly TRBD2 (6 bases). This CDR3 is built from 17 residues. With 4 bases removed from V and 0 bases from J, the gap between germline ends came to 17 bases. Looked up from germline, CDR1 is LGHNA and CDR2 is YSLEER. Written as DNA, the CDR3 is TGCGCCAGCAGCCGCGGTCTCGGGGGAACTAGCACAGATACGCAGTATTTT. Its translation: CASSRGLGGTSTDTQYF.

The chain uses TRBV11-2 and TRBJ2-2; no definite D call. Germline-derived CDR1 and CDR2 are SGHAT and FQNNGV. This CDR3 region has 13 residues. V gave up 4 bases and J gave up 4 bases, with 7 bases separating them. The CDR3 protein is CASSWGSTGELFF. CDR3 bases: TGTGCCAGCAGCTGGGGATCCACCGGGGAGCTGTTTTTT.

The genes are TRBV27 and TRBJ2-2; D ambiguous. CDR1 and CDR2 from the germline V gene are MNHEY and SMNVEV (reference sequence). This CDR3 has 18 residues. Trimming took 0 bases from V and 4 from J, leaving 18 bases between them. The CDR3 loop reads CASSLSIPALVPTGELFF. The DNA of the CDR3 is TGTGCCAGCAGTTTATCTATACCGGCCCTTGTCCCCACCGGGGAGCTGTTTTTT.

The chain uses TRBV25-1 and TRBJ2-3, with D possibly TRBD1 on 5 matching bases. CDR3 size: 14 residues. The germline V gene has CDR1 MGHDK and CDR2 SYGVNS. V was cut by 0 bases and J by 5 bases, with 9 bases left in between. This chain's CDR3 is CASSEYGQLDTQYF. The CDR3 DNA sequence: TGTGCCAGCAGTGAATATGGACAACTAGATACGCAGTATTTT.

This clone was detected only a few times. The rearrangement joins TRBV10-1 to TRBJ2-5, with D possibly being TRBD2 (6 bases). Trimming pared 4 bases from V and 5 bases from J, leaving 11 bases between. CDR3 length: 13 residues. CDR1 and CDR2 (germline): WNHNN, SYGVQD (reference sequence). The CDR3 region has the DNA TGCGCCAGCAGTGCCGGGGGTCTTGAGACCCAGTACTTC. The encoded protein is CASSAGGLETQYF.

The chain is built from TRBV11-2 and TRBJ2-7; D might be TRBD1 or TRBD2, each matching 6 bases. The V gene's germline CDR1 is SGHAT and CDR2 FQNNGV. The CDR3 length is 17 residues. V was trimmed by 3 bases and J by 4 bases, leaving 22 bases between them. CDR3 DNA: TGTGCCAGCAGCTTTCTACAGGACCTTCAGGGGAGGTACGAGCAGTACTTC. It encodes CASSFLQDLQGRYEQYF. Looking up the rest from reference TRBV11-2 and TRBJ2-7 gives the full variable domain: EAGVAQSPRYKIIEKRQSVAFWCNPISGHATLYWYQQILGQGPKLLIQFQNNGVVDDSQLPKDRFSAERLKGVDSTLKIQPAKLEDSAVYLCASSFLQDLQGRYEQYFGPGTRLTVT.

The chain couples TRBV11-2 to TRBJ1-1; perhaps TRBD1 as D (6 bases). CDR3 size: 16 residues. Per the germline V gene, CDR1 is SGHAT and CDR2 is FQNNGV. The germline V and J ends were trimmed by 1 base and 0 bases, with 12 bases remaining between them. This CDR3 is CASSLANTGMNTEAFF. The CDR3 nucleotides read TGTGCCAGCAGCTTAGCTAATACAGGGATGAACACTGAAGCTTTCTTT.

The gene calls are TRBV15 and TRBJ1-6; D is unclear. Trimming left V 0 bases short and J 9 bases short, with 6 bases between. CDR3 length equals 13 residues. Germline assignment: CDR1 LNHNV and CDR2 YYDKDF (reference sequence). CDR3 nucleotide sequence: TGTGCCACCAGCAGAGAGGGCAGTTCACCCCTCCACTTT. Amino acid sequence: CATSREGSSPLHF.

The V gene is TRBV9, the J gene TRBJ2-3; D is unclear. This CDR3 has 17 amino acids. CDR1 and CDR2 (germline): SGDLS, YYNGEE. Trimming removed 0 bases at V and 1 base at J, with 15 bases between. In nucleotides, the CDR3 is TGTGCCAGCAGCGTAGTAGGTAGGAGCTACGGCACAGATACGCAGTATTTT. It codes for CASSVVGRSYGTDTQYF.

The chain has TRBV19 and TRBJ2-5; a possible D gene is TRBD1 (7 bases). The CDR3 has 14 amino acids. The germline V gene has CDR1 LNHDA and CDR2 SQIVND (reference sequence). Trimming pared 3 bases from V and 4 bases from J, leaving 12 bases between. CDR3: CASSIRQGGETQYF. For the CDR3, the DNA is TGTGCCAGTAGTATTAGACAGGGAGGAGAGACCCAGTACTTC.

Many counts were recorded for this clone. This chain connects TRBV4-2 to TRBJ2-3, with 8 positions matching TRBD2. This CDR3 comprises 14 residues. V dropped 1 base and J dropped 6; count of bases not matched to a gene: 3. Per germline, CDR1 LGHNA and CDR2 YNFKEQ. The CDR3 spells CASSQAGGEDTQYF. The CDR3 bases are TGTGCCAGCAGCCAAGCGGGGGGGGAGGATACGCAGTATTTT.

A few counts support this clone. The V call is TRBV5-4, the J call TRBJ2-5; D unclear. Germline CDR1 is SGHNT and CDR2 is YYREEE (reference sequence). The V end was cut by 4 bases, the J end by 5 bases, with 15 bases between. The CDR3 spans 14 residues. CDR3 residues: CASSPEGGWETQYF. The CDR3 coding sequence is TGTGCCAGCAGCCCCGAAGGCGGTTGGGAGACCCAGTACTTC.

The chain uses TRBV5-1 and TRBJ2-1, with D possibly being TRBD2 (5 bases). This CDR3 is built from 16 residues. Trimming pared 0 bases from V and 3 bases from J, leaving 13 bases between. The germline V gene has CDR1 SGHRS and CDR2 YFSETQ. Here the CDR3 reads CASSLDRGSHYNEQFF. CDR3 bases: TGCGCCAGCAGCTTGGATCGTGGGAGCCACTACAATGAGCAGTTCTTC.